The 26 T cell receptor beta chains below were found in one sample sequenced in a study of cytomegalovirus exposure and HLA in healthy donors. Repertoires were generated with immunoSEQ multiplex PCR, while TCRdb's copy carries only in-frame clones and drops some. The sample lists about 180,000 clones; approximately 87% were seen once. Sequencing input: PBMCs. These TCRs come from a woman aged 25 to 45 in good health and CMV-seronegative.

The genes are TRBV14 and TRBJ1-2; D remains ambiguous. The V gene lost 0 bases and the J gene lost 0 bases, with 8 bases spanning the gap. CDR3 length: 15 amino acids. CDR1 is SGHDN, CDR2 FVKESK, per germline. The CDR3 spells CASSQDMTANYGYTF. CDR3 sequence (DNA): TGTGCCAGCAGCCAAGATATGACTGCTAACTATGGCTACACCTTC. The whole variable domain, filled in from reference TRBV14 and TRBJ1-2, reads EAGVTQFPSHSVIEKGQTVTLRCDPISGHDNLYWYRRVMGKEIKFLLHFVKESKQDESGMPNNRFLAERTGGTYSTLKVQPAELEDSGVYFCASSQDMTANYGYTFGSGTRLTVV.

The chain is built from TRBV11-2 and TRBJ2-4, with 8 positions matching TRBD1. V shed 5 bases, J shed 0 bases, and the junction held 6 bases outside the gene matches. This CDR3 spans 16 amino acids. Germline values: CDR1 SGHAT, CDR2 FQNNGV. CDR3 protein: CASSARDRLAKNIQYF. As DNA, the CDR3 is TGTGCCAGCAGCGCCCGGGACAGGCTAGCCAAAAACATTCAGTACTTC.

V gene TRBV10-1 combines with J gene TRBJ2-7, with 8 positions matching TRBD1. Germline CDR1 WNHNN, CDR2 SYGVQD (reference sequence). With V trimmed by 5 bases and J by 6 bases, 12 bases remained unmatched. This CDR3 is 15 amino acids long. In DNA, the CDR3 is TGCGCCAGCAGTTTATCCGGGACAGGCCGAAGCGAGCAGTACTTC. This translates into CASSLSGTGRSEQYF.

V usage is TRBV2 and J usage is TRBJ2-5; D ambiguous. CDR1 and CDR2 (germline): SNHLY, FYNNEI. V lost 1 base, J lost 1 base, and 19 bases lay in between. This CDR3 spans 18 amino acids. The CDR3 nucleotides are TGTGCCAGCAGTGAAGGGTCTGTTCTAGACCGACTCCAAGAGACCCAGTACTTC. Amino acids: CASSEGSVLDRLQETQYF.

This clone showed up just once. This rearrangement joins TRBV6-5 to TRBJ2-1; 11 bases match TRBD2. Trimming at V came to 8 bases and at J to 10 bases, leaving 13 bases not matched to a gene. The germline V gene encodes CDR1 MNHEY and CDR2 SVGAGI. CDR3 size: 15 residues. CDR3: CASGGTSGGFKEQFF. The DNA for the CDR3 is TGTGCCAGCGGGGGTACTAGCGGGGGATTTAAGGAGCAGTTCTTC.

The genes are TRBV29-1 and TRBJ1-3, with a tentative D call TRBD1 (6 bases). The germline V and J ends were trimmed by 8 bases and 0 bases, with 11 bases remaining between them. Germline CDR1 is SQVTM and CDR2 is ANQGSEA. The CDR3 runs to 13 residues. The CDR3 spells CSMTGASGNTIYF. The CDR3 DNA reads as TGCAGCATGACAGGAGCCTCTGGAAACACCATATATTTT. The entire variable domain, with the rest obtained from reference TRBV29-1 and TRBJ1-3, is as follows: SAVISQKPSRDICQRGTSLTIQCQVDSQVTMMFWYRQQPGQSLTLIATANQGSEATYESGFVIDKFPISRPNLTFSTLTVSNMSPEDSSIYLCSMTGASGNTIYFGEGSWLTVV.

The chain uses TRBV5-6 and TRBJ2-1, with D maybe TRBD2 (5 bases). The ends were cut back, 0 bases at V and 3 bases at J, with 13 bases in the middle. The CDR3 length is 16 residues. Germline CDR1 and CDR2: SGHDT and YYEEEE. Here the CDR3 reads CASSLDRETGYNEQFF. The CDR3 region has the DNA TGTGCCAGCAGCTTGGATCGGGAAACGGGCTACAATGAGCAGTTCTTC.

This rearrangement joins TRBV6-5 to TRBJ1-2; D perhaps matches TRBD1 (5 bases). The length of the CDR3 is 13 residues. Germline CDR1 and CDR2: MNHEY and SVGAGI. Trimming stripped 2 bases from V and 7 bases from J, with 11 bases between. The CDR3 DNA is TGTGCCAGCAGTTACGCCGGGGGAATTGGCTACACCTTC. It is translated as CASSYAGGIGYTF.

This sequence joins TRBV2 and TRBJ2-3; 7 bases are a match to TRBD2. The CDR3 has 15 amino acids. V was pared by 8 bases and J by 0 bases, with 8 bases of the junction left unmatched. Germline CDR1 and CDR2: SNHLY and FYNNEI. The CDR3 DNA follows: TGTGCCAGCCAAAACTGGACTAGGAGCACAGATACGCAGTATTTT. It translates to CASQNWTRSTDTQYF.

This rearrangement joins TRBV27 to TRBJ1-1, with D possibly being TRBD1 (5 bases). The germline V and J ends were trimmed by 1 base and 1 base, with 10 bases remaining between them. CDR3 length: 15 residues. Germline V gene sequence: CDR1 MNHEY, CDR2 SMNVEV (reference sequence). The CDR3 protein is CASSLLGHQNTEAFF. In nucleotides, the CDR3 is TGTGCCAGCAGTTTATTGGGGCACCAGAACACTGAAGCTTTCTTT.

CDR3: CATSRTGTNQPQHF. As DNA, the CDR3 is TGTGCCACCAGCAGGACAGGTACGAATCAGCCCCAGCATTTT. The V call is TRBV15, the J call TRBJ1-5; D might be TRBD1 (6 bases). Germline loops: CDR1 LNHNV, CDR2 YYDKDF (reference sequence). The CDR3 runs to 14 residues. With 3 bases removed from V and 4 bases from J, the gap between germline ends came to 10 bases.

This chain uses TRBV6-1 with TRBJ1-4, with 9 bases aligning to TRBD1. Germline V CDR1 and CDR2: MNHNS, SASEGT. The CDR3 contains 14 residues. J gave up 3 bases and V 6 bases, and 2 bases lay outside the gene matches. In nucleotides, the CDR3 is TGTGCCAGCAGCAGACAGGGGGCTAATGAAAAACTGTTTTTT. Protein: CASSRQGANEKLFF.

The chain has TRBV6-5 and TRBJ1-2, with D uncertain. The length of the CDR3 is 11 residues. Germline V gene data show CDR1 as MNHEY and CDR2 as SVGAGI. Trimming removed 7 bases at V and 8 bases at J, with 11 bases between. As DNA, the CDR3 is TGTGCCAGCACCTCGATTCGGGGCTACACCTTC. This gives the protein CASTSIRGYTF.

The chain carries TRBV6-6 and TRBJ1-2; D might be TRBD1 (6 bases). Trimming cost V 2 bases and J 6 bases, with 13 bases left between them. The CDR3 runs to 14 residues. Germline V gene lookup returns CDR1 MNHNY and CDR2 SVGAGI (reference sequence). As DNA, the CDR3 is TGTGCCAGCAGTTACGAGGGGGGGGCGAATGGCTACACCTTC. It codes for CASSYEGGANGYTF.

The gene calls are TRBV10-2 and TRBJ2-7, with 9 bases aligning to TRBD1. There are 16 residues in the CDR3. J gave up 4 bases and V 3 bases, and 10 bases lay outside the gene matches. Germline V gene data show CDR1 as WSHSY and CDR2 as SAAADI. CDR3 region: CASSDATGGEVYEQYF. DNA of the CDR3: TGCGCCAGCAGTGACGCGACAGGGGGTGAAGTTTACGAGCAGTACTTC.

V and J are TRBV30 and TRBJ2-1, with D maybe TRBD2 (6 bases). Deletions cut 2 bases from V and 9 bases from J, with 14 bases between. The CDR3 totals 13 residues. CDR1 is GTSNPN and CDR2 is SVGIG in the germline V gene (reference sequence). Here the CDR3 DNA reads TGTGCCTGGAGTCCCGACGGGGGAAGTGAGCAGTTCTTC. Translation: CAWSPDGGSEQFF.

The chain joins TRBV6-1 to TRBJ2-5; 8 positions agree with TRBD2. This CDR3 has 13 residues. J was trimmed by 4 bases and V by 8 bases; bases with no gene match: 6. Germline-derived CDR1 and CDR2 are MNHNS and SASEGT. In DNA form, the CDR3 reads TGTGCCAGCCTGACGGGGGGGGCAGAGACCCAGTACTTC. Translation: CASLTGGAETQYF.

This chain joins TRBV30 and TRBJ1-1, with a tentative D call TRBD1 (6 bases). This CDR3 comprises 13 residues. V lost 8 bases and J 0 bases, leaving 13 bases between the germline ends. In germline, CDR1 is GTSNPN, CDR2 SVGIG (reference sequence). The CDR3 here is CALNQGMNTEAFF. CDR3 coding DNA: TGTGCCCTCAACCAGGGGATGAACACTGAAGCTTTCTTT.

The chain couples TRBV19 to TRBJ1-2, with D possibly matching TRBD1 (6 bases). The germline V gene encodes CDR1 LNHDA and CDR2 SQIVND (reference sequence). Between the trimmed V and J ends, which lost 7 bases and 5 bases, there was a span of 17 bases. This CDR3 contains 14 residues. The DNA of the CDR3 is TGTGCCAGTACCCCGATAGGGGGGGGATATGGCTACACCTTC. Its protein product is CASTPIGGGYGYTF.

This clone appeared once. The J gene is TRBJ2-7, the V gene TRBV29-1; D not certain. V lost 0 bases and J lost 4, with 4 bases in between. This CDR3 is 11 amino acids long. CDR1 is SQVTM and CDR2 is ANQGSEA in the germline V gene. The CDR3 region is CSVEDQYEQYF. The CDR3 nucleotides are TGCAGCGTTGAAGATCAGTACGAGCAGTACTTC.

The V call is TRBV5-1, the J call TRBJ2-7; D might be TRBD2 (5 bases). CDR3 size: 12 residues. The germline V gene encodes CDR1 SGHRS and CDR2 YFSETQ. With 3 bases removed from V and 5 bases from J, the gap between germline ends came to 9 bases. The CDR3 region is CASSYSSNEQYF. For the CDR3, the DNA is TGCGCCAGCAGCTATTCTAGCAACGAGCAGTACTTC.

V usage is TRBV5-1 and J usage is TRBJ2-6; tentatively, D is TRBD2 (5 bases). The germline V gene encodes CDR1 SGHRS and CDR2 YFSETQ. V lost 0 bases and J 2 bases, leaving 9 bases between the germline ends. This CDR3 region has 16 residues. The CDR3 spells CASSLVAGAGANVLTF. DNA of the CDR3: TGCGCCAGCAGCTTGGTCGCGGGTGCTGGGGCCAACGTCCTGACTTTC.

CDR3 sequence: CSGDAGGPGGFF. Here the CDR3 DNA reads TGCAGCGGCGATGCGGGAGGCCCGGGGGGTTTCTTT. J is TRBJ1-1 and V is TRBV29-1, with a tentative D call TRBD1 (5 bases). In germline, CDR1 is SQVTM, CDR2 ANQGSEA. The CDR3 extends over 12 amino acids. Trimming removed 7 bases at V and 13 bases at J, with 22 bases between. The variable domain in full, completed from reference TRBV29-1 and TRBJ1-1, reads SAVISQKPSRDICQRGTSLTIQCQVDSQVTMMFWYRQQPGQSLTLIATANQGSEATYESGFVIDKFPISRPNLTFSTLTVSNMSPEDSSIYLCSGDAGGPGGFFGQGTRLTVV.

The chain has TRBV27 and TRBJ2-7; 8 positions match TRBD2. The V gene end was trimmed by 6 bases and the J gene end by 2 bases; junction bases not matched to a gene: 3. This CDR3 region has 13 residues. Germline values: CDR1 MNHEY, CDR2 SMNVEV (reference sequence). CDR3 sequence: CASRPGLAYEQYF. CDR3 bases: TGTGCCAGCAGGCCGGGACTAGCCTACGAGCAGTACTTC.

This sequence joins TRBV15 and TRBJ2-2; 8 bases align to TRBD2. Germline-derived CDR1 and CDR2 are LNHNV and YYDKDF (reference sequence). This CDR3 is 16 amino acids long. Trimming took 0 bases from V and 6 from J; bases not matched to a gene: 6. CDR3 nucleotides: TGTGCCACCAGCAGAGATCTGGGACTAGAGCCCGGGGAGCTGTTTTTT. It yields the protein CATSRDLGLEPGELFF.

V is TRBV5-1 and J is TRBJ1-2; D remains unclear. This CDR3 spans 16 amino acids. CDR1 SGHRS and CDR2 YFSETQ come from the germline V gene. Trimming stripped 3 bases from V and 4 bases from J, with 19 bases between. This chain's CDR3 is CASSWETNGDPYGYTF. CDR3 bases: TGCGCCAGCAGCTGGGAGACGAACGGGGATCCCTATGGCTACACCTTC. The whole variable domain, filled in from reference TRBV5-1 and TRBJ1-2, reads KAGVTQTPRYLIKTRGQQVTLSCSPISGHRSVSWYQQTPGQGLQFLFEYFSETQRNKGNFPGRFSGRQFSNSRSEMNVSTLELGDSALYLCASSWETNGDPYGYTFGSGTRLTVV.